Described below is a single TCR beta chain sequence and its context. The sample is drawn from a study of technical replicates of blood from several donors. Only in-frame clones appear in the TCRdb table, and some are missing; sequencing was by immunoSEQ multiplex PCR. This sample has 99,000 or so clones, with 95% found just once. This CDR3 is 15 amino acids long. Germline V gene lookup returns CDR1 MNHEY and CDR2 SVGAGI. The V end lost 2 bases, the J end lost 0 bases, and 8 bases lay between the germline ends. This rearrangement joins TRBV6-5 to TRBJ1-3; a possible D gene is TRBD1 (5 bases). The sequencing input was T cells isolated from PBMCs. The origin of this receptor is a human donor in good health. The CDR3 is CASSYQGYSGNTIYF. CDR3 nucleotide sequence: TGTGCCAGCAGTTACCAGGGATACTCTGGAAACACCATATATTTT.